This T cell receptor (beta chain) appears in the sequencing data of a study of T cell repertoires in cytomegalovirus infection. This clonotype was detected only a few times. Its specificity is not known. TCRdb analysed the reads with MiXCR anew, one entry per CDR3 protein. This table holds about 110,000 distinct CDR3 sequences, under 55% found once. Trimming stripped 5 bases from V and 5 bases from J, with 16 bases between. Germline loops: CDR1 MDHEN, CDR2 SYDVKM. The CDR3 is 15 residues long. This material consisted of CD8+ T cells from cultured PBMCs, taken from culture after CMV antigen stimulation. The genes are TRBV28 and TRBJ2-1; D possibly corresponds to TRBD2 (6 bases). The receptor was derived from a human donor in good health (CMV status not recorded). Some clones in this sample may be carry-over from other donors' samples. In DNA, the CDR3 is TGTGCCAGCAGTCCCCTCTTCGGGAGTAACAATGAGCAGTTCTTC. Translating gives CASSPLFGSNNEQFF.